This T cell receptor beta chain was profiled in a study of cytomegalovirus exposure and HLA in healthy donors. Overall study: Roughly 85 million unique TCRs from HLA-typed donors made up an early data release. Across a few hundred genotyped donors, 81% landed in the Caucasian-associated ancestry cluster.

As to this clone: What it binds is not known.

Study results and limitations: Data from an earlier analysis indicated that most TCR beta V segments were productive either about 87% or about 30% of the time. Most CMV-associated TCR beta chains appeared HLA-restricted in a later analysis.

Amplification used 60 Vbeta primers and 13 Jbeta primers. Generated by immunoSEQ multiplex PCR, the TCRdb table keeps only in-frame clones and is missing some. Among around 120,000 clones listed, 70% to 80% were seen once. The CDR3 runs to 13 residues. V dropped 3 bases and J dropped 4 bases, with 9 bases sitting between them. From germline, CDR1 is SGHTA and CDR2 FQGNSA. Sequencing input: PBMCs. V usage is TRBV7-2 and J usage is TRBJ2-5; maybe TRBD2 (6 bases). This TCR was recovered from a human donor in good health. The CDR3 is CASSLRLVETQYF. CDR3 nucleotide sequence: TGTGCCAGCAGCTTGCGACTAGTAGAGACCCAGTACTTC. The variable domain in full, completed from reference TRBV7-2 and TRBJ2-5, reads GAGVSQSPSNKVTEKGKDVELRCDPISGHTALYWYRQSLGQGLEFLIYFQGNSAPDKSGLPSDRFSAERTGGSVSTLTIQRTQQEDSAVYLCASSLRLVETQYFGPGTRLLVL.